This T cell receptor (beta chain) is drawn from a study of Graves' ophthalmopathy and Graves' hyperthyroidism. Study-level background: Peripheral blood sampling occurred at initial diagnosis, before any treatment. Study conclusions and caveats: Blood samples also showed most expanded thyroid clonotypes exceeding 0.001 frequency. Prediction of ophthalmopathy progression reached roughly 68% sensitivity and 72.22% specificity.

At least ten counts were recorded for this clonotype. Its target is unknown. RNA transcripts served as template for amplifying TCR beta CDR3 sequences. HTBI primers primed a first-round RT-PCR, and a second-round multiplex PCR followed. Each CDR3 protein gets one entry after TCRdb re-called the multiplex PCR reads with MiXCR. The table has roughly 410,000 distinct CDR3 sequences, 15% seen once; the top ten hold about 7%. The ends lost 5 bases at V and 2 bases at J; junction bases unmatched: 6. The CDR3 spans 15 residues. The germline CDR1 and CDR2 sequences are LNHDA and SQIVND (reference sequence). The authors enrolled newly diagnosed hyperthyroidism patients aged 18 to 65 with under 2 months' duration.

Sequenced: peripheral blood. This rearrangement joins TRBV19 to TRBJ2-7; 10 nucleotides align to TRBD1. The clonotype was recovered from a woman aged 18-30 years with stable Graves' hyperthyroidism. The CDR3, as DNA: TGTGCCAGTAGTGTCCCGGGACAGGGGACCTACGAGCAGTACTTC. Amino acids: CASSVPGQGTYEQYF.